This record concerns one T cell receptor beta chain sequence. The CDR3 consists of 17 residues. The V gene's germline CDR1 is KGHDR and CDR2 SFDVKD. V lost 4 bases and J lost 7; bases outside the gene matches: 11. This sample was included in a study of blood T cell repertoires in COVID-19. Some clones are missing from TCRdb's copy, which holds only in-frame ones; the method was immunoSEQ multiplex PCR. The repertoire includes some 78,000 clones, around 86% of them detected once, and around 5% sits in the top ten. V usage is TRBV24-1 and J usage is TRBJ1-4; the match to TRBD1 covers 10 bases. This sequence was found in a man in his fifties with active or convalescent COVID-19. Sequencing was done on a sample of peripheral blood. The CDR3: CATSESGTGDGLEKLFF. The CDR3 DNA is TGTGCCACCAGTGAGTCCGGGACAGGGGATGGACTTGAAAAACTGTTTTTT.